Presented here are 24 T cell receptor beta chains from one specimen sequenced in a study of blood T cell repertoires in COVID-19 (dated by TCRdb to about 2020). The library was made by the immunoSEQ multiplex PCR assay. Imported from immuneACCESS, the table was reduced by TCRdb to in-frame sequences with V and J called. These copies leave out some clones; in studies compared against another copy, an unresolved V gene accounts for under half, and the cause of the remainder is not known. The sample table lists 200,000 to 250,000 clones, more than 70% of them with a count of one. The top ten clonotypes cover roughly 4.3% of the sample. Sequencing used PBMCs or T cells enriched from blood (not recorded which). The receptors originated from a man in his thirties or forties with acute COVID-19.

The genes are TRBV3-1 (or the pseudogene TRBV3-2) and TRBJ2-1, with 8 bases identical to TRBD2. The CDR3 loop spans 18 amino acids. The V gene's germline CDR1 is LGHDT and CDR2 YNNKEL (reference sequence). V lost 4 bases to trimming and J lost 9 bases; unmatched junction nucleotides: 20. CDR3 nucleotide sequence: TGTGCCAGCAGCCTGGGCCCTCCGGGACTAGGGGGTTTGGTTGAGCAGTTCTTC. This encodes CASSLGPPGLGGLVEQFF.

This sequence joins TRBV21-1 and TRBJ1-5. TRBV21-1 is recorded as a pseudogene. The CDR3 length is 16 residues. The CDR3, as DNA: TGTGCCAGCAGGGGAAGCGAGGGTCAAAATAATCAGCCCCAGCATTTT. This codes for CASRGSEGQNNQPQHF.

The chain joins TRBV19 to TRBJ1-5; weak D call: TRBD1 (6 bases). The CDR3 sequence is 16 residues long. Trimming took 0 bases from V and 9 from J, leaving 18 bases between them. CDR1 LNHDA and CDR2 SQIVND come from the germline V gene (reference sequence). CDR3 loop: CASSIDRGPLGRPQHF. The CDR3 region has the DNA TGTGCCAGTAGTATAGACAGGGGCCCCCTAGGAAGGCCCCAGCATTTT.

This chain joins TRBV2 and TRBJ1-1; TRBD1 might be the D (5 bases). CDR1 and CDR2 from the germline V gene are SNHLY and FYNNEI. V dropped 2 bases and J dropped 5 bases, with 12 bases sitting between them. This CDR3 comprises 14 residues. CDR3 protein: CASSEWRGGTEAFF. Here the CDR3 DNA reads TGTGCCAGCAGTGAATGGCGTGGGGGGACTGAAGCTTTCTTT.

This chain connects TRBV2 to TRBJ2-7, with 9 bases aligning to TRBD1. The CDR3 extends over 13 amino acids. V trimming: 8 bases; J trimming: 2 bases; junction bases outside the gene matches: 4. CDR1 is SNHLY and CDR2 is FYNNEI in the germline V gene. CDR3 sequence (DNA): TGTGCCAGCTCCGGGACAGGGACCTACGAGCAGTACTTC. Its translation is CASSGTGTYEQYF.

The CDR3 DNA reads as TGCGCCAGCAGCCAAGGGACAGGGTTCAATAATTCACCCCTCCACTTT. Amino acids: CASSQGTGFNNSPLHF. This rearrangement joins TRBV4-1 to TRBJ1-6, with 8 bases fitting TRBD1. The CDR3 extends over 16 amino acids. V lost 1 base, J lost 5 bases, and 4 bases stayed unmatched. CDR1 is MGHRA, CDR2 YSYEKL, per germline.

The chain couples TRBV24-1 to TRBJ1-2; no clear D gene. Germline V gene sequence: CDR1 KGHDR, CDR2 SFDVKD. The CDR3 is 13 residues long. The V end was cut by 1 base, the J end by 6 bases, with 8 bases between. The CDR3 protein is CATSDFPFDGYTF. The CDR3 bases are TGTGCCACCAGTGATTTCCCGTTTGATGGCTACACCTTC.

This clone was picked up one time. V is TRBV11-2 and J is TRBJ1-1; D gene uncertain. V gave up 3 bases and J gave up 1 base, with 15 bases separating them. CDR1 is SGHAT, CDR2 FQNNGV, per germline. This CDR3 region has 16 residues. CDR3 bases: TGTGCCAGCAGCTTCATCGAGCGAGTGGCGAACACTGAAGCTTTCTTT. This sequence encodes CASSFIERVANTEAFF. Together with reference TRBV11-2 and TRBJ1-1, the CDR3 gives the full variable domain: EAGVAQSPRYKIIEKRQSVAFWCNPISGHATLYWYQQILGQGPKLLIQFQNNGVVDDSQLPKDRFSAERLKGVDSTLKIQPAKLEDSAVYLCASSFIERVANTEAFFGQGTRLTVV.

The chain links TRBV25-1 to TRBJ2-7; D gene unclear. Germline V CDR1 and CDR2: MGHDK, SYGVNS. CDR3 length equals 13 residues. V was clipped by 3 bases and J by 4 bases, with 10 bases between them. The CDR3, as DNA: TGTGCCAGCAGTGAGAACCCCGAGTACGAGCAGTACTTC. Amino acids: CASSENPEYEQYF.

This chain links TRBV7-2 with TRBJ2-6, with a tentative D call TRBD2 (6 bases). V shed 2 bases and J shed 0 bases, with 17 bases lying between them. The germline V gene has CDR1 SGHTA and CDR2 FQGNSA. CDR3 length equals 19 residues. CDR3 amino acids: CASSLSSSAPSSGANVLTF. CDR3 nucleotide sequence: TGTGCCAGCAGCTTATCCTCTAGCGCCCCATCCTCTGGGGCCAACGTCCTGACTTTC.

V is TRBV5-4 and J is TRBJ2-7; TRBD1 is a possible D gene (6 bases). Germline assignment: CDR1 SGHNT and CDR2 YYREEE (reference sequence). With 4 bases removed from V and 6 bases from J, the gap between germline ends came to 20 bases. This CDR3 has 15 residues. The CDR3 protein is CASSPVGGRGAEQYF. The CDR3 coding sequence is TGTGCCAGCAGCCCCGTAGGTGGCAGGGGAGCCGAGCAGTACTTC. Based on the CDR3 plus reference TRBV5-4 and TRBJ2-7, the full variable domain is ETGVTQSPTHLIKTRGQQVTLRCSSQSGHNTVSWYQQALGQGPQFIFQYYREEENGRGNFPPRFSGLQFPNYSSELNVNALELDDSALYLCASSPVGGRGAEQYFGPGTRLTVT.

The sample holds one count of this clone. The genes are TRBV18 and TRBJ1-1; D unresolved. Germline CDR1 and CDR2: KGHSH and LQKENI. V lost 1 base to trimming and J lost 2 bases, with 8 bases between them. The length of the CDR3 is 14 residues. Written as DNA, the CDR3 is TGTGCCAGCTCACCACGAGCCGGTAACACTGAAGCTTTCTTT. Its protein is CASSPRAGNTEAFF.

This CDR3 reads CASSKARGGGQQYF. The CDR3 bases are TGTGCCAGCAGCAAAGCCCGCGGGGGGGGGCAGCAGTACTTC. V usage is TRBV21-1 and J usage is TRBJ2-7; TRBD2 is the table's D call, not checked against the DNA. TRBV21-1 is recorded as a pseudogene. The CDR3 totals 14 residues.

The chain recombines TRBV19 with TRBJ1-4; 12 bases align to TRBD1. The CDR3 is 14 amino acids. V gave up 7 bases and J gave up 8 bases; unmatched junction bases: 5. The germline gives CDR1 LNHDA, CDR2 SQIVND (reference sequence). The CDR3 DNA reads as TGTGCCAGTACCGCCGGGACAGGGGGCGAAAAACTGTTTTTT. Its translation: CASTAGTGGEKLFF.

The chain uses TRBV7-9 and TRBJ1-5; 10 bases are a match to TRBD1. The ends lost 5 bases at V and 5 bases at J; junction bases unmatched: 3. The CDR3 has 14 amino acids. CDR1 is SEHNR and CDR2 is FQNEAQ in the germline V gene (reference sequence). In DNA, the CDR3 is TGTGCCAGCAGCCCGGACAGGGGGTATCAGCCCCAGCATTTT. Translated: CASSPDRGYQPQHF.

The chain is built from TRBV14 and TRBJ2-4; D gene unclear. Germline values: CDR1 SGHDN, CDR2 FVKESK. The CDR3 covers 15 residues. V shed 4 bases and J shed 0 bases, with 10 bases lying between them. As DNA, the CDR3 is TGTGCCAGCAGCCCCCTAAGACTAGCCAAAAACATTCAGTACTTC. Its translation is CASSPLRLAKNIQYF.

Here the CDR3 DNA reads TGTGCCAGCTCACCGCTAGCGGGGGGACAAGAGACCCAGTACTTC. Translating it yields CASSPLAGGQETQYF. V and J are TRBV18 and TRBJ2-5, with TRBD2 matching 11 bases. Unmatched junction bases numbered 2, after V lost 3 bases and J lost 2 bases. CDR1 KGHSH and CDR2 LQKENI come from the germline V gene. CDR3 length: 15 residues.

The chain has TRBV5-1 and TRBJ2-3; D is unclear. Trimming removed 1 base at V and 1 base at J, with 10 bases between. From germline, CDR1 is SGHRS and CDR2 YFSETQ. This CDR3 has 15 residues. Here the CDR3 reads CASSLLDGGTDTQYF. The DNA of the CDR3 is TGCGCCAGCAGCTTGCTCGACGGAGGCACAGATACGCAGTATTTT.

The chain couples TRBV7-2 to TRBJ1-5; D is ambiguous. Germline V gene sequence: CDR1 SGHTA, CDR2 FQGNSA. This CDR3 has 16 residues. Trimming left V 4 bases short and J 3 bases short, with 16 bases between. CDR3 residues: CASSSPGAVSNQPQHF. Written as DNA, the CDR3 is TGTGCCAGCAGCTCCCCCGGTGCTGTCTCCAATCAGCCCCAGCATTTT.

The chain joins TRBV9 to TRBJ2-2; D is unresolved. The CDR3 contains 12 residues. V lost 5 bases and J 4 bases, leaving 6 bases between the germline ends. Germline-derived CDR1 and CDR2 are SGDLS and YYNGEE. CDR3: CASSPGTGELFF. DNA of the CDR3: TGTGCCAGCAGTCCGGGCACCGGGGAGCTGTTTTTT.

This chain connects TRBV2 to TRBJ2-2, with a possible D match to TRBD1 (5 bases). The V and J ends lost 7 bases and 5 bases respectively, with 14 bases between them. CDR1 and CDR2 from the germline V gene are SNHLY and FYNNEI. The CDR3 runs 14 residues. CDR3 nucleotides: TGTGCCAGCATGGGGCAGAATCCAACCGGGGAGCTGTTTTTT. Translating it yields CASMGQNPTGELFF.

The chain links TRBV5-1 to TRBJ2-7; D might be TRBD1 (6 bases). Germline CDR1 reads SGHRS; CDR2 reads YFSETQ. This CDR3 region has 14 residues. Trimming pared 0 bases from V and 5 bases from J, leaving 12 bases between. The CDR3 DNA reads as TGCGCCAGCAGCTTGGTACAGGGTGCCCACGAGCAGTACTTC. Protein sequence: CASSLVQGAHEQYF.

This chain connects TRBV7-3 to TRBJ2-3, with 7 bases fitting TRBD2. The CDR3 is 16 residues long. With V trimmed by 5 bases and J by 4 bases, 12 bases remained unmatched. Germline CDR1 reads SGHTA; CDR2 reads FQGTGA. The CDR3 spells CASSHGAGPRADTQYF. The CDR3 nucleotides read TGTGCCAGCAGCCACGGAGCGGGGCCCAGAGCAGATACGCAGTATTTT.

The J gene is TRBJ1-1, the V gene TRBV27; perhaps TRBD1 as D (5 bases). The germline V gene encodes CDR1 MNHEY and CDR2 SMNVEV (reference sequence). Trimming shortened V by 4 bases and J by 6 bases, and 15 bases separated the two germline ends. This CDR3 contains 14 residues. The CDR3: CASSSPGFPPEAFF. Written as DNA, the CDR3 is TGTGCCAGCAGTTCTCCAGGGTTTCCGCCTGAAGCTTTCTTT.